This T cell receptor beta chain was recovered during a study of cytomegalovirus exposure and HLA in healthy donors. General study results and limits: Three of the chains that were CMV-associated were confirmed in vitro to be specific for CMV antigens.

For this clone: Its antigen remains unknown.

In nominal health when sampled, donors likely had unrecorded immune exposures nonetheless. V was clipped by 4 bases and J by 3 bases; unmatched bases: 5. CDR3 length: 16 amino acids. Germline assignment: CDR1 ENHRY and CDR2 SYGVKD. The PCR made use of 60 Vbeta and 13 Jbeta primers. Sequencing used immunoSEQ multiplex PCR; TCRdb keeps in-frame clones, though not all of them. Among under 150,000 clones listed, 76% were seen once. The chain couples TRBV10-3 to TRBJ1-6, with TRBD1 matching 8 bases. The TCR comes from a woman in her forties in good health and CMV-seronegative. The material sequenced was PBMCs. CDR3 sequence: CAISVDRARYNSPLHF. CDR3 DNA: TGTGCCATCAGTGTGGACAGGGCCCGCTATAATTCACCCCTCCACTTT.